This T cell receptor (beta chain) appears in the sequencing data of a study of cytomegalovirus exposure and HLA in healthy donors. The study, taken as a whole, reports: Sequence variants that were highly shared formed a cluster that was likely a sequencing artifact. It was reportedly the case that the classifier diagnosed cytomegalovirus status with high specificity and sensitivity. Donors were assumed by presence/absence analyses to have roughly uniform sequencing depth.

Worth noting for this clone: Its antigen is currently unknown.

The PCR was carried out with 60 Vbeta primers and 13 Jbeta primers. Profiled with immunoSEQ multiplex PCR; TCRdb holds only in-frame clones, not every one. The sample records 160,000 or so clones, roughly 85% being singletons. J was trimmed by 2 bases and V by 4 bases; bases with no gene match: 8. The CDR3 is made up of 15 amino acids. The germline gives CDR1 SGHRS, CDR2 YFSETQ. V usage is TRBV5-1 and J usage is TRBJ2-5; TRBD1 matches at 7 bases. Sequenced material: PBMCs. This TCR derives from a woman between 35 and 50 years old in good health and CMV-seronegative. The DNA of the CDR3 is TGCGCCAGCAGCGAATGGGGACAGCTTCAAGAGACCCAGTACTTC. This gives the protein CASSEWGQLQETQYF.